Shown below are 18 T cell receptor beta chains from a single sample sequenced in a study of Graves' ophthalmopathy and Graves' hyperthyroidism. Beta-chain TCR CDR3 regions were amplified from RNA transcripts. The authors performed first-round RT-PCR with HTBI primers and then a second-round multiplex PCR. MiXCR was run by TCRdb on the multiplex PCR reads, yielding one entry per CDR3 protein. This table has about 1.1 million distinct CDR3 sequences, about 35% appearing once. The sequenced sample consisted of peripheral blood or thyroid tissue (not recorded which). These receptors were obtained from an adult man with Graves' hyperthyroidism.

This clonotype came up many times. The rearrangement joins TRBV14 to TRBJ1-1; 7 bases map to TRBD1. This CDR3 has 14 amino acids. After removal of 4 bases from V and 6 bases from J, the junction contained 8 bases not matched to a gene. In germline, CDR1 is SGHDN, CDR2 FVKESK. In DNA form, the CDR3 reads TGTGCCAGCAGCCGCAAGACTCAGGGGGCTGAAGCTTTCTTT. Translation: CASSRKTQGAEAFF.

The sample holds many counts of this clonotype. The V call is TRBV20-1, the J call TRBJ1-5; D unresolved. The CDR3 has 12 residues. The V and J ends lost 5 bases and 11 bases respectively, with 16 bases between them. Germline loops: CDR1 DFQATT, CDR2 SNEGSKA (reference sequence). CDR3 sequence (DNA): TGCAGTGCTCATCGGCGCGGGGTGTCCCAGCATTTT. Protein product: CSAHRRGVSQHF.

This clonotype was observed at least ten times. V gene TRBV12-3 or TRBV12-4 combines with J gene TRBJ1-5; possible D gene TRBD1, 5 bases. The CDR3 runs to 14 residues. Trimming took 8 bases from V and 2 from J, leaving 13 bases between them. This chain's CDR3 is CASHSGLGNQPQHF. The CDR3 DNA reads TGTGCCAGCCATTCAGGGTTAGGCAATCAGCCCCAGCATTTT.

The chain joins TRBV12-5 to TRBJ2-2, with D unresolved. The CDR3 covers 13 residues. Germline CDR1 is LGHNT and CDR2 is FRNRAP. Trimming shortened V by 6 bases and J by 2 bases, and 7 bases separated the two germline ends. The CDR3 here is CASGPGNTGELFF. The CDR3 DNA reads as TGTGCTAGTGGACCAGGAAACACCGGGGAGCTGTTTTTT.

The chain carries TRBV10-3 and TRBJ1-5; 8 positions agree with TRBD1. The CDR3 is made up of 15 amino acids. The V gene's germline CDR1 is ENHRY and CDR2 SYGVKD. The CDR3 sequence is CARDRAGGEVEPQHF. CDR3 DNA sequence: TGTGCTAGAGATCGGGCAGGGGGCGAAGTGGAGCCCCAGCATTTT.

Ten or more counts support this clonotype. The V call is TRBV10-3, the J call TRBJ1-5; 8 bases are a match to TRBD1. The CDR3 is 15 residues long. CDR1 and CDR2 (germline): ENHRY, SYGVKD. Trimming cost V 2 bases and J 7 bases; bases outside gene matches: 7. In nucleotides, the CDR3 is TGTGCCATCAGTGAGCGCGGACAGGGTGGACAGCCCCAGCATTTT. Translated, it gives CAISERGQGGQPQHF.

The gene calls are TRBV2 and TRBJ1-4; possible D gene TRBD1, 6 bases. V was pared by 7 bases and J by 8 bases, with 11 bases between. CDR3 length: 12 amino acids. Germline assignment: CDR1 SNHLY and CDR2 FYNNEI. CDR3 residues: CASTPRGEKLFF. CDR3 nucleotides: TGTGCCAGCACCCCCAGGGGCGAAAAACTGTTTTTT.

The chain joins TRBV9 to TRBJ2-7, with 7 bases lining up with TRBD2. Germline values: CDR1 SGDLS, CDR2 YYNGEE. The CDR3 covers 16 residues. J lost 3 bases, V lost 4 bases, and 13 bases had no gene match. The CDR3 DNA reads TGTGCCAGCAGCTCCCTCCTAGCGGCTGTTGGCTACGAGCAGTACTTC. Protein sequence: CASSSLLAAVGYEQYF.

With regard to this clonotype: Being one base from a much bigger clone, this may be a read error. The V call is TRBV5-6, the J call TRBJ1-6; 8 positions match TRBD1. The CDR3 runs to 15 residues. V lost 4 bases, J lost 7 bases, and 7 bases stayed unmatched. The V gene's germline CDR1 is SGHDT and CDR2 YYEEEE. CDR3 bases: TGTGCCAGCAGCCCTCAGGGGGCCTGGAATTCACCCCTCCACTTT. Amino acids: CASSPQGAWNSPLHF.

Ten or more counts support this clonotype. The chain recombines TRBV3-1 with TRBJ2-5; D call uncertain. Germline V gene lookup returns CDR1 LGHDT and CDR2 YNNKEL (reference sequence). The V end lost 5 bases, the J end lost 4 bases, and 11 bases lay between the germline ends. The CDR3 is 13 residues long. CDR3 nucleotide sequence: TGTGCCAGCAGCACTCAAAGGCGAGAGACCCAGTACTTC. Its translation is CASSTQRRETQYF.

The chain employs TRBV2 and TRBJ2-6; D is uncertain. CDR1 SNHLY and CDR2 FYNNEI come from the germline V gene. The CDR3 length is 15 residues. V lost 5 bases, J lost 3 bases, and 11 bases lay in between. The CDR3 loop reads CASSFISSGANVLTF. CDR3 bases: TGTGCCAGCAGTTTCATTTCGAGTGGGGCCAACGTCCTGACTTTC.

This clonotype showed up just a few times. The V and J genes are TRBV29-1 and TRBJ2-7; TRBD1 matches at 9 bases. V lost 7 bases, J lost 4 bases, and 8 bases stayed unmatched. The germline V gene encodes CDR1 SQVTM and CDR2 ANQGSEA. The CDR3 is 13 amino acids. DNA for the CDR3: TGCAGCGCCATCCACGGACAGGGGTACGAGCAGTACTTC. The encoded protein is CSAIHGQGYEQYF.

This clonotype showed up many times. The chain joins TRBV7-9 to TRBJ2-7; 9 bases are a match to TRBD1. The CDR3 loop spans 15 amino acids. After removal of 5 bases from V and 2 bases from J, the junction contained 7 bases not matched to a gene. Germline-derived CDR1 and CDR2 are SEHNR and FQNEAQ (reference sequence). CDR3 protein: CASSPWGQGPYEQYF. Written as DNA, the CDR3 is TGTGCCAGCAGCCCCTGGGGACAGGGCCCCTACGAGCAGTACTTC.

Points on this clonotype: A much larger clone lies one base from this, so it may be a read error. The chain has TRBV7-9 and TRBJ2-7; D is unclear. Germline V gene data show CDR1 as SEHNR and CDR2 as FQNEAQ (reference sequence). The CDR3 sequence is 11 residues long. The CDR3 DNA follows: TGTGCCGGCAGTTATGGGAATGAGCAGTACTTC. Residues: CAGSYGNEQYF.

The chain uses TRBV11-2 and TRBJ1-3, with 8 bases matching TRBD1. With 5 bases clipped from V and 9 bases from J, the junction kept 3 bases outside the gene matches. Germline V gene lookup returns CDR1 SGHAT and CDR2 FQNNGV. The CDR3 is made up of 12 amino acids. The CDR3 coding sequence is TGTGCCAGCAGCGACCAGGGGGCCACCATATATTTT. Its protein product is CASSDQGATIYF.

This chain connects TRBV2 to TRBJ2-5; D is unclear. Trimming cost V 6 bases and J 3 bases, with 14 bases left between them. This CDR3 is built from 14 residues. CDR1 is SNHLY and CDR2 is FYNNEI in the germline V gene. The CDR3 nucleotides are TGTGCCAGCAGCCAAGAAGGGCAAAAAGAGACCCAGTACTTC. Protein sequence: CASSQEGQKETQYF.

This clonotype turned up a few times. The rearrangement links TRBV10-3 to TRBJ1-2; TRBD1 is a possible D gene (6 bases). The CDR3 length is 9 residues. Germline V gene sequence: CDR1 ENHRY, CDR2 SYGVKD. V lost 10 bases to trimming and J lost 8 bases, with 8 bases between them. CDR3 bases: TGTGCCACCGGACAGGGCTACACCTTC. Translation: CATGQGYTF.

This clonotype was seen many times. The chain joins TRBV5-1 to TRBJ2-2, with D unresolved. The germline V gene has CDR1 SGHRS and CDR2 YFSETQ. With 6 bases removed from V and 1 base from J, the gap between germline ends came to 7 bases. This CDR3 has 13 residues. The CDR3 spells CASTRGNTGELFF. The CDR3 DNA sequence: TGCGCCAGCACTCGAGGGAACACCGGGGAGCTGTTTTTT.